This TCR beta chain is from a study of blood T cell repertoires in COVID-19. About the research overall: The United States, Italy and Spain supplied acute and convalescent COVID-19 samples. PBMCs, B-cell-depleted T cells, or T cells provided the cDNA or gDNA that made up the material.

This CDR3 contains 15 residues. With 4 bases clipped from V and 5 bases from J, the junction kept 9 bases outside the gene matches. Germline values: CDR1 SGHTA, CDR2 FQGNSA. The authors' processing: For nucleated cells, counts were estimated from reference gene primer amplification. Profiled with immunoSEQ multiplex PCR; TCRdb holds only in-frame clones, not every one. The DNA was the basis for D and trimming; V, J and clone size are from that table. The sample records over 120,000 clones, more than 75% being singletons. This TCR was recovered from a woman aged 45-60 years with active or convalescent COVID-19. The genes are TRBV7-2 and TRBJ1-1; TRBD1 aligns across 8 bases. The sample comprised peripheral blood. CDR3 in amino acids: CASSSKTGERTEAFF. CDR3 nucleotide sequence: TGTGCCAGCAGCTCCAAGACAGGGGAAAGAACTGAAGCTTTCTTT.